A selection of T cell receptor beta chains follows, all from one sample in a study of cytomegalovirus exposure and HLA in healthy donors. Only in-frame clones appear in the TCRdb table, and some are missing; sequencing was by immunoSEQ multiplex PCR. This table holds some 76,000 clones, about 93% found once. Sequencing was performed on PBMCs. These receptors were collected from a young woman in good health and CMV-seronegative. CDR3s include the opening cysteine and the closing phenylalanine or tryptophan. Clone sizes are given selectively: once, few, many, or a class where the clone is expanded.

cdr3_aa: CASSQLTGTGGALSYGYTF
clone_size: .
v_call: TRBV4-2
j_call: TRBJ1-2

cdr3_aa: CASSLYPGGTGVAHYEQYF
clone_size: .
v_call: TRBV7-6
j_call: TRBJ2-7

cdr3_aa: CASSLGPGSGNTIYF
clone_size: .
v_call: TRBV7-2
j_call: TRBJ1-3

cdr3_aa: CASSQEHGLVRGTDTQYF
clone_size: .
v_call: TRBV4-1
j_call: TRBJ2-3

cdr3_aa: CASSSSSGGAVGETQYF
clone_size: .
v_call: TRBV7-9
j_call: TRBJ2-5

cdr3_aa: CASSDSSGGANEQFF
clone_size: .
v_call: TRBV6-4
j_call: TRBJ2-1

cdr3_aa: CASTPGLGRETQYF
clone_size: .
v_call: TRBV7-6
j_call: TRBJ2-5

cdr3_aa: CASNTLLRSGQSGWGTQYF
clone_size: .
v_call: TRBV7-8
j_call: TRBJ2-5

cdr3_aa: CASTSVYTEAFF
clone_size: .
v_call: TRBV2
j_call: TRBJ1-1

cdr3_aa: CASSQDTGDSQNLLYGYTF
clone_size: .
v_call: TRBV4-3
j_call: TRBJ1-2

cdr3_aa: CASSLGLADYNEQFF
clone_size: .
v_call: TRBV7-9
j_call: TRBJ2-1

cdr3_aa: CASSTGQVNTEAFF
clone_size: .
v_call: TRBV5-1
j_call: TRBJ1-1

cdr3_aa: CASSLGQITEAFF
clone_size: once
v_call: TRBV11-3
j_call: TRBJ1-1

cdr3_aa: CAWVAPGTAGGNTIYF
clone_size: .
v_call: TRBV30
j_call: TRBJ1-3

cdr3_aa: CASSLVQGLYNEQFF
clone_size: .
v_call: TRBV7-9
j_call: TRBJ2-1

cdr3_aa: CASSEQGYEQYF
clone_size: .
v_call: TRBV10-2
j_call: TRBJ2-7

cdr3_aa: CASRKYPGLAGVYNEQFF
clone_size: .
v_call: TRBV27
j_call: TRBJ2-1

cdr3_aa: CASSLDRINEKLFF
clone_size: .
v_call: TRBV5-1
j_call: TRBJ1-4

cdr3_aa: CASSYGTNYEQYF
clone_size: .
v_call: TRBV6-6
j_call: TRBJ2-7

cdr3_aa: CASSSSSYEQYF
clone_size: .
v_call: TRBV7-2
j_call: TRBJ2-7

cdr3_aa: CASSARGLAGPNEQFF
clone_size: .
v_call: TRBV9
j_call: TRBJ2-1

cdr3_aa: CASTWELNTEAFF
clone_size: .
v_call: TRBV2
j_call: TRBJ1-1

cdr3_aa: CASSYGRLNEQFF
clone_size: .
v_call: TRBV6-5
j_call: TRBJ2-1

cdr3_aa: CASSLGDRGFTGELFF
clone_size: .
v_call: TRBV7-8
j_call: TRBJ2-2

cdr3_aa: CASSPQDDRDSKEETQYF
clone_size: .
v_call: TRBV7-9
j_call: TRBJ2-5

cdr3_aa: CASSFGLAGGYYNEQFF
clone_size: .
v_call: TRBV5-1
j_call: TRBJ2-1

cdr3_aa: CASSLGRGSAFF
clone_size: .
v_call: TRBV5-6
j_call: TRBJ1-1

cdr3_aa: CASSIRTGGVEAFF
clone_size: .
v_call: TRBV27
j_call: TRBJ1-1

cdr3_aa: CASSGVVFSGNTIYF
clone_size: .
v_call: TRBV2
j_call: TRBJ1-3

cdr3_aa: CASGRGPGANVLTF
clone_size: .
v_call: TRBV5-1
j_call: TRBJ2-6

cdr3_aa: CASSTLRGDNQETQYF
clone_size: .
v_call: TRBV25-1
j_call: TRBJ2-5

cdr3_aa: CASSPQAQGGHEQYF
clone_size: .
v_call: TRBV7-6
j_call: TRBJ2-7

cdr3_aa: CASSLTGSPEDTQYF
clone_size: once
v_call: TRBV18
j_call: TRBJ2-3

cdr3_aa: CASSPGQAVYEQYF
clone_size: .
v_call: TRBV19
j_call: TRBJ2-7

cdr3_aa: CASTPGGNTIYF
clone_size: .
v_call: TRBV7-9
j_call: TRBJ1-3

cdr3_aa: CASSFSTSSTDTQYF
clone_size: .
v_call: TRBV5-4
j_call: TRBJ2-3

cdr3_aa: CAWSLLAGQPQHF
clone_size: .
v_call: TRBV30
j_call: TRBJ1-5

cdr3_aa: CASSADSYYNEQFF
clone_size: .
v_call: TRBV9
j_call: TRBJ2-1

cdr3_aa: CASSRRAAGALNEQFF
clone_size: .
v_call: TRBV7-6
j_call: TRBJ2-1

cdr3_aa: CASSAGGRFSGANVLTF
clone_size: .
v_call: TRBV9
j_call: TRBJ2-6

cdr3_aa: CASSLLRGNTGELFF
clone_size: .
v_call: TRBV5-6
j_call: TRBJ2-2

cdr3_aa: CASSPRREETQYF
clone_size: once
v_call: TRBV7-2
j_call: TRBJ2-5

cdr3_aa: CASSDGQGDTGELFF
clone_size: .
v_call: TRBV25-1
j_call: TRBJ2-2

cdr3_aa: CASSITSEWDEQYF
clone_size: .
v_call: TRBV11-3
j_call: TRBJ2-7

cdr3_aa: CASSLGPGNNEQFF
clone_size: .
v_call: TRBV7-2
j_call: TRBJ2-1

cdr3_aa: CASSLIPGTSMGELFF
clone_size: .
v_call: TRBV7-8
j_call: TRBJ2-2

cdr3_aa: CSVGSGQGLLEQYF
clone_size: .
v_call: TRBV29-1
j_call: TRBJ2-7

cdr3_aa: CASSPPFGQADSYEQYF
clone_size: once
v_call: TRBV7-2
j_call: TRBJ2-7

cdr3_aa: CAWNFRTALAGRADTQYF
clone_size: .
v_call: TRBV30
j_call: TRBJ2-3

cdr3_aa: CASSLVSGRGPYEQYF
clone_size: .
v_call: TRBV7-9
j_call: TRBJ2-7

cdr3_aa: CASSPGTWSSYEQYF
clone_size: .
v_call: TRBV6-1
j_call: .

cdr3_aa: CSVVPRGDYEQYF
clone_size: .
v_call: TRBV29-1
j_call: TRBJ2-7

cdr3_aa: CASSLVVDSTGELFF
clone_size: .
v_call: TRBV5-6
j_call: TRBJ2-2